This T cell receptor (beta chain) came from a study of OX40 agonist ivuxolimab in advanced cancers. Looking at the study overall: Three patients got partial responses; one had hepatocellular carcinoma and two had cutaneous melanoma. General study findings and limits: Partial responders at 0.1-3.0 mg/kg showed near-lowest clonal expansion.

Here immunoSEQ multiplex PCR was the method, and the copy in TCRdb shows in-frame clones only, minus some. This table has 35,000 or so clones, approximately 80% appearing once. Germline CDR1 SGHRS, CDR2 YFSETQ. The CDR3 length is 14 residues. The V gene lost 3 bases and the J gene lost 3 bases, with 13 bases spanning the gap. A remark on this clone: Its cognate antigen is unknown.

Drawing of blood for sampling happened at baseline, at cycle 4 day 1, and at cycle 7 day 1. Sequenced here: CD4+ or CD8+ T cells sorted from blood, sampled in a trial of the OX40 agonist ivuxolimab. The sequence was collected from an adult with an advanced solid tumor such as melanoma, head and neck, liver or kidney cancer. This rearrangement joins TRBV5-1 to TRBJ2-7, with D perhaps matching TRBD1 (6 bases). CDR3 DNA sequence: TGCGCCAGCAGCTCCGGGACAAACCACTACGAGCAGTACTTC. Protein: CASSSGTNHYEQYF.